Listed below are T cell receptor beta chains from one sample, sequenced in a study of shared clonotypes between healthy human individuals. Clones were read by immunoSEQ multiplex PCR, and TCRdb kept only the in-frame ones, dropping some. The sample carries roughly 2.5 million clones, about 92% recorded once. Sequenced input: naive CD4+ T cells sorted from blood. These receptors were collected from a man aged 18 to 29 in good health. Each CDR3 is given with its conserved first and last residue. The order of the fields is J gene, V gene, clone size, D gene, CDR3 DNA, CDR3 protein. A D gene is named only where the DNA matches it firmly. Only part of the rows carry a size: once, few, many, or a class if the clone is expanded.

TRBJ2-2,TRBV18,NA,NA,TGTGCCAGCTCACCAATGGCAGGCCGACCCGGGGAGCTGTTTTTT,CASSPMAGRPGELFF
TRBJ1-1,TRBV11-2,once,TRBD1,TGTGCCAGCAGCTTCATCGGTGGCAGGGGGCTTGGAACTGAAGCTTTCTTT,CASSFIGGRGLGTEAFF
TRBJ2-1,TRBV7-2,NA,TRBD2,TGTGCCAGCAGCTTAACAGCGGGGGGGAATGAGCAGTTCTTC,CASSLTAGGNEQFF
TRBJ2-7,TRBV25-1,NA,NA,TGTGCCAGCAGCAAGACAGGTCCGACTTCCTACGAGCAGTACTTC,CASSKTGPTSYEQYF
TRBJ1-5,TRBV6-1,NA,NA,TGTGCCAGCAGTGAAGTGTGGGGACAGCCCCAGCATTTT,CASSEVWGQPQHF
TRBJ1-4,TRBV28,NA,NA,TGTGCCAGCAGTCCCCCGGGACCGGCTAATGAAAAACTGTTTTTT,CASSPPGPANEKLFF
TRBJ1-1,TRBV2,NA,NA,TGTGCCACTAATCGGGGCACTGAAGCTTTCTTT,CATNRGTEAFF
TRBJ1-1,TRBV27,NA,NA,TGTGCCAGCAGTTTAGCAGGGGCCGCTGAAGCTTTCTTT,CASSLAGAAEAFF
TRBJ1-3,TRBV18,NA,NA,TGTGCCAGCTCACCACGGTCTCAGGACCTCTCTGGAAACACCATATATTTT,CASSPRSQDLSGNTIYF
TRBJ1-2,TRBV11-2,NA,NA,TGTGCCAGCAGCTTGAGAAGGGAAAATTATGGCTACACCTTC,CASSLRRENYGYTF
TRBJ1-4,TRBV28,NA,NA,TGTGCCAGCACCCCCGGGGGAGGGGTACGAGAAAAACTGTTTTTT,CASTPGGGVREKLFF
TRBJ1-1,TRBV25-1,NA,TRBD1,TGTGCCAGCAGCACTACAGGGGGTGGCGACACTGAAGCTTTCTTT,CASSTTGGGDTEAFF
TRBJ2-2,TRBV5-1,NA,TRBD2,TGCGCCAGCAGCTTCGCAGCGGGGGTGATCGGGGAGCTGTTTTTT,CASSFAAGVIGELFF
TRBJ2-2,TRBV5-4,once,NA,TGTGCCAGCAGCGGCCGAGGCGGATCGAACACCGGGGAGCTGTTTTTT,CASSGRGGSNTGELFF
TRBJ1-5,TRBV18,NA,NA,TGTGCCAGCTCACCATCGGCGGGCCCGGCGGGCAATCAGCCCCAGCATTTT,CASSPSAGPAGNQPQHF
TRBJ2-2,TRBV15,NA,NA,TGTGCCACCAGCAGAGGACTTGCGTTAGGGGAGCTGTTTTTT,CATSRGLALGELFF
TRBJ2-2,TRBV4-1,NA,NA,TGCGCCAGCAGCACTACCCCGTCCTACACCGGGGAGCTGTTTTTT,CASSTTPSYTGELFF
TRBJ1-4,TRBV23-1,NA,NA,TGCGCCAGCAGTCTAATACGGGCCTTTTATGAAAAACTGTTTTTT,CASSLIRAFYEKLFF
TRBJ2-7,TRBV18,NA,NA,TGTGCCAGCTCACCACCGGGACGGACGTACGAGCAGTACTTC,CASSPPGRTYEQYF
TRBJ2-7,TRBV30,NA,TRBD1,TGTGCCGGCCGTCCCGACAGGGCCTGGGAGCAGTACTTC,CAGRPDRAWEQYF
TRBJ2-2,TRBV5-6,NA,TRBD1,TGTGCCAGCAGCACCTCCCAAGGGGGCCAGGGCACCACCGGGGAGCTGTTTTTT,CASSTSQGGQGTTGELFF
TRBJ2-7,TRBV7-9,NA,NA,TGTGCCAGCAGCCTCGACATCCGCGAGCAGTACTTC,CASSLDIREQYF
TRBJ2-2,TRBV4-3,NA,NA,TGCGCCAGCAGCCATGGTGGGCTGAACACCGGGGAGCTGTTTTTT,CASSHGGLNTGELFF
TRBJ2-5,TRBV10-3,NA,NA,TGTGCCATCAGTTCCTCCTACCAAGAGACCCAGTACTTC,CAISSSYQETQYF
TRBJ2-7,TRBV7-2,NA,TRBD2,TGTGCCAGCAGCTTAGGAGGACTAGCCGGATACGAGCAGTACTTC,CASSLGGLAGYEQYF
TRBJ1-5,TRBV6-1,NA,NA,TGTGCCAGCACGTGGGGGATATCTCAGCCCCAGCATTTT,CASTWGISQPQHF
TRBJ2-7,TRBV2,NA,NA,TGTGCCAGCAGCATGGACATTTGGGGAGGTGAGCAGTACTTC,CASSMDIWGGEQYF
TRBJ2-7,TRBV7-6,NA,NA,TGTGCCAGCAGCTTGGACAGCCATACCTACGAGCAGTACTTC,CASSLDSHTYEQYF
TRBJ1-1,TRBV28,NA,NA,TGTGCCAGCAGTTTTCCCGAGGGACCGCTGAACACTGAAGCTTTCTTT,CASSFPEGPLNTEAFF
TRBJ2-5,TRBV11-1,NA,NA,TGTGCCAGCAGCTCCTATGAGGGCCAAGAGACCCAGTACTTC,CASSSYEGQETQYF
TRBJ2-5,TRBV11-2,NA,NA,TGTGCCAGCAGCTTGGGACTTCAAGAGACCCAGTACTTC,CASSLGLQETQYF
TRBJ1-1,TRBV5-1,once,NA,TGCGCCAGCAGCTTGGAGGCACCCACGAACACTGAAGCTTTCTTT,CASSLEAPTNTEAFF
TRBJ1-1,TRBV27,NA,NA,TGTGCCAGCAGCCGCAGGGCTGGGGCGTCTGAAGCTTTCTTT,CASSRRAGASEAFF
TRBJ2-7,TRBV10-3,NA,NA,TGTGCCATCAGCGTATATAGCGGCTCCTACGAGCAGTACTTC,CAISVYSGSYEQYF
TRBJ2-7,TRBV5-4,NA,NA,TGTGCCAGCAGCTTCGGGGCAGGGAGCTCCTACGAGCAGTACTTC,CASSFGAGSSYEQYF
TRBJ1-1,TRBV6-5,NA,NA,TGTGCCAGCAAGGAGACTATGAACACTGAAGCTTTCTTT,CASKETMNTEAFF
TRBJ2-3,TRBV6-6,NA,NA,TGTGCCAGCAGTACTTGGACTGAGCGCACAGATACGCAGTATTTT,CASSTWTERTDTQYF
TRBJ1-5,TRBV19,NA,TRBD1,TGTGCCAGTAACCTCGGGAGTCTAGGGGGCGGCAATCAGCCCCAGCATTTT,CASNLGSLGGGNQPQHF
TRBJ1-5,TRBV9,NA,NA,TGTGCCAGCAGCGTGTCCGGGGTCGGTCAGCCCCAGCATTTT,CASSVSGVGQPQHF
TRBJ2-7,TRBV29-1,NA,TRBD1,TGCAGCATCATCTCCGGGACAGGGGGCGTCGCCTACGAGCAGTACTTC,CSIISGTGGVAYEQYF
TRBJ2-1,TRBV4-3,NA,TRBD2,TGCGCCAGCAGCCAACAGACTAGCGGGGTCTACAATGAGCAGTTCTTC,CASSQQTSGVYNEQFF
TRBJ2-5,TRBV11-2,NA,TRBD1,TGTGCCAGCAGCATTAGACAGGGAGAGACCCAGTACTTC,CASSIRQGETQYF